The source of this T cell receptor beta chain is a study of T cell responses to AZD1222 COVID-19 vaccine. Only in-frame clones appear in the TCRdb table, and some are missing; sequencing was by immunoSEQ multiplex PCR. The data contain over 100,000 clones, roughly 84% of them singletons. Study findings and constraints: Spike was spanned by vaccine-associated CD4 TCRs, with dominance at 160-218 and 743-854.

Trimming pared 3 bases from V and 2 bases from J, leaving 9 bases between. The CDR3 is made up of 14 amino acids. Per germline, CDR1 MRHNA and CDR2 SNTAGT. Notes on this clone: Its antigen is unknown.

This sequence originates from an adult in good health. This rearrangement joins TRBV6-4 to TRBJ2-3; D not certain. Source: peripheral blood, taken on day 0 of AZD1222 vaccination. The CDR3 DNA follows: TGTGCCAGCAGTGAAGGGCCTTCCACAGATACGCAGTATTTT. Its protein product is CASSEGPSTDTQYF.